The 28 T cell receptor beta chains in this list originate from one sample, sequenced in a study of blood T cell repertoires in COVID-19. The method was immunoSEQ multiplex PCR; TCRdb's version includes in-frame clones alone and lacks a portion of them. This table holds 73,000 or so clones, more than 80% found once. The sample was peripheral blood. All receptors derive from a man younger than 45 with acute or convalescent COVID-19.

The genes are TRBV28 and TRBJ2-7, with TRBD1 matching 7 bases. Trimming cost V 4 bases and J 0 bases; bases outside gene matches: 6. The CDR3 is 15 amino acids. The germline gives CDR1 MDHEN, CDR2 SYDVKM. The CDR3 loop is CASSSLDRDSYEQYF. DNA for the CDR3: TGTGCCAGCAGTTCCCTAGACAGGGACTCCTACGAGCAGTACTTC.

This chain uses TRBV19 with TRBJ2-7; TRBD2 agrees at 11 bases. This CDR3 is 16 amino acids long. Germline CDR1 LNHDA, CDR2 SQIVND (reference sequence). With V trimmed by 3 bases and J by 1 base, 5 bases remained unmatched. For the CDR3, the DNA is TGTGCCAGTAGTATGGGAGGGACTAGCGGATCCTACGAGCAGTACTTC. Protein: CASSMGGTSGSYEQYF.

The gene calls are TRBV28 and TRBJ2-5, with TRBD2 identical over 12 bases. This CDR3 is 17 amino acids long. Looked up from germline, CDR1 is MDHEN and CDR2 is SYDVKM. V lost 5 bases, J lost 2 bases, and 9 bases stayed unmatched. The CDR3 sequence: CASSNDFGTSGQETQYF. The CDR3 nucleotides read TGTGCCAGCAGTAACGACTTCGGGACTAGCGGGCAAGAGACCCAGTACTTC.

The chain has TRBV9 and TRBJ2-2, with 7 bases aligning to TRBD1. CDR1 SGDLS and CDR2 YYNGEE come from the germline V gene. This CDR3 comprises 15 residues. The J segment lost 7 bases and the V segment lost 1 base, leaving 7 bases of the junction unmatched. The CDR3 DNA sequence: TGTGCCAGCAGCGTAAGGGGGCAAATCGTCGGGGAGCTGTTTTTT. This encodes CASSVRGQIVGELFF.

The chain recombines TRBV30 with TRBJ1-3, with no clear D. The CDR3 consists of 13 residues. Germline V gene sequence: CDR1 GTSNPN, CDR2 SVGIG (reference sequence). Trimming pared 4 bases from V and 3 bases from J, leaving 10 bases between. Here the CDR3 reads CAWKSYGGNTIYF. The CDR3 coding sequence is TGTGCCTGGAAGTCCTATGGTGGAAACACCATATATTTT.

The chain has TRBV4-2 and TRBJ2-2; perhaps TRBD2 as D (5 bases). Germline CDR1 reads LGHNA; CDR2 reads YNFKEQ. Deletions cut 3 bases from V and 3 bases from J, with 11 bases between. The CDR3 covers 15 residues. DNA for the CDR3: TGTGCCAGCAGCCACGGAGGTGTGGACACCGGGGAGCTGTTTTTT. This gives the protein CASSHGGVDTGELFF.

DNA of the CDR3: TGTGCCAGCAGTGCCGGGGGACCTACCCACACAGATACGCAGTATTTT. As protein: CASSAGGPTHTDTQYF. This chain joins TRBV6-4 and TRBJ2-3; TRBD2 is a possible D gene (6 bases). This CDR3 is built from 16 residues. Trimming cost V 4 bases and J 2 bases, with 16 bases left between them. Germline lookup yields CDR1 MRHNA and CDR2 SNTAGT.

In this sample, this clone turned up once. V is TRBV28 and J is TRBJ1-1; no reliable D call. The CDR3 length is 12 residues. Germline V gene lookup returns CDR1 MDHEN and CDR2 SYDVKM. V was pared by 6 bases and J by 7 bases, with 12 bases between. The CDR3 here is CASSFTDFEAFF. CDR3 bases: TGTGCCAGCAGCTTTACGGACTTTGAAGCTTTCTTT.

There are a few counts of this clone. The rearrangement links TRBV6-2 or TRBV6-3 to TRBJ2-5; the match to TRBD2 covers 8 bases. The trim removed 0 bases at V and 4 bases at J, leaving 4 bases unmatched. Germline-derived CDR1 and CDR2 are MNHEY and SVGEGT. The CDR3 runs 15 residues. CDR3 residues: CASSYSAGVGETQYF. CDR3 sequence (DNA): TGTGCCAGCAGTTACTCAGCGGGAGTCGGAGAGACCCAGTACTTC.

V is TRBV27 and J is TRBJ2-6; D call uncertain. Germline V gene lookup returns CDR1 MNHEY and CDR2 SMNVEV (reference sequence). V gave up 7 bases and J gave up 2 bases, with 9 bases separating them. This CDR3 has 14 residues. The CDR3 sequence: CASKPRPGANVLTF. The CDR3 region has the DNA TGTGCCAGCAAGCCTCGTCCTGGGGCCAACGTCCTGACTTTC.

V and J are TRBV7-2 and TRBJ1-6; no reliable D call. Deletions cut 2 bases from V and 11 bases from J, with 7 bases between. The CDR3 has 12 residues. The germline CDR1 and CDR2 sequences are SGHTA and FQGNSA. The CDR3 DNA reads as TGTGCCAGCAGCTTAACTCAAACACCCCTCCACTTT. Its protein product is CASSLTQTPLHF.

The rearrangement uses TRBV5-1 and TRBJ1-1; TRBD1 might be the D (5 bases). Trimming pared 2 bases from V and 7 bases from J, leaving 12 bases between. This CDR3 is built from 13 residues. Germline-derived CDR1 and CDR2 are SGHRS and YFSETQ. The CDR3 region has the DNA TGCGCCAGCAGCTTTCAGGGCTCTAATGAAGCTTTCTTT. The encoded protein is CASSFQGSNEAFF.

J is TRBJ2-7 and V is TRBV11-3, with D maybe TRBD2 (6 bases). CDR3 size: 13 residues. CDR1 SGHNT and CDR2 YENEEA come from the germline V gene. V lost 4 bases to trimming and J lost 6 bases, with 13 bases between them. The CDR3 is CASSSTRGSEQYF. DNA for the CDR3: TGTGCCAGCAGCTCAACCCGGGGGAGCGAGCAGTACTTC.

In DNA form, the CDR3 reads TGTGCCAGCAGCCAAGACAGGGATGGACAGGGCATGATTGGGGGCTTAGAGACCCAGTACTTC. Amino acid sequence: CASSQDRDGQGMIGGLETQYF. The chain carries TRBV4-2 and TRBJ2-5; 8 bases agree with TRBD1. V dropped 0 bases and J dropped 4; count of bases not matched to a gene: 22. The CDR3 spans 21 residues. The V gene's germline CDR1 is LGHNA and CDR2 YNFKEQ.

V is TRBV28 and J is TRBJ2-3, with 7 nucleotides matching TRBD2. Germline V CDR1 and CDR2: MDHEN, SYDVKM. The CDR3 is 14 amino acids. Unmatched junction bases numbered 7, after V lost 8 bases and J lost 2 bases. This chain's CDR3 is CASAPAGTTDTQYF. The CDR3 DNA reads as TGTGCCAGCGCCCCAGCGGGGACCACAGATACGCAGTATTTT.

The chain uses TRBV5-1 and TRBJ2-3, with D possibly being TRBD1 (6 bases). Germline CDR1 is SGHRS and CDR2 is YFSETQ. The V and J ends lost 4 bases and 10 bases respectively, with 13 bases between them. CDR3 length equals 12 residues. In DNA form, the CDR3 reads TGCGCCAGCAGCCGGGACAACGGGGCGCAGTATTTT. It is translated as CASSRDNGAQYF. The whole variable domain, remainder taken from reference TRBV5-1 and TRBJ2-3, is KAGVTQTPRYLIKTRGQQVTLSCSPISGHRSVSWYQQTPGQGLQFLFEYFSETQRNKGNFPGRFSGRQFSNSRSEMNVSTLELGDSALYLCASSRDNGAQYFGPGTRLTVL.

CDR3 in DNA: TGTGCCACCAGTGATAAGGGCCAGGGGTTGGATCAGCCCCAGCATTTT. Amino acids: CATSDKGQGLDQPQHF. The V call is TRBV24-1, the J call TRBJ1-5; maybe TRBD1 (6 bases). Trimming pared 3 bases from V and 5 bases from J, leaving 16 bases between. This CDR3 has 16 residues. Germline V gene lookup returns CDR1 KGHDR and CDR2 SFDVKD.

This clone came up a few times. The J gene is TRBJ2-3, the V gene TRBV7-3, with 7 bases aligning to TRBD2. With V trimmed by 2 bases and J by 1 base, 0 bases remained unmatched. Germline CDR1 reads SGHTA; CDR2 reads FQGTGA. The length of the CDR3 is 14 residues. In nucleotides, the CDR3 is TGTGCCAGCAGCTTACTAGCGGGCACAGATACGCAGTATTTT. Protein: CASSLLAGTDTQYF.

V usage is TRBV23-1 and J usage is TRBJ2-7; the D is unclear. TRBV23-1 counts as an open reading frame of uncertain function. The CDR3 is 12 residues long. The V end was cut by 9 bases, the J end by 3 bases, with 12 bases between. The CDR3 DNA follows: TGCGCCAGAAAGCGACTTGTCTACGAGCAGTACTTC. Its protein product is CARKRLVYEQYF.

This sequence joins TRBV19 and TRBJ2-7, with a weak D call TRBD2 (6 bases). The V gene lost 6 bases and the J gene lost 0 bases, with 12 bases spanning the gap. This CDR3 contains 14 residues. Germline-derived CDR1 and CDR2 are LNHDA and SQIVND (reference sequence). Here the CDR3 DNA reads TGTGCCAGTAGGATGGAGGGCTCCTCCTACGAGCAGTACTTC. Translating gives CASRMEGSSYEQYF.

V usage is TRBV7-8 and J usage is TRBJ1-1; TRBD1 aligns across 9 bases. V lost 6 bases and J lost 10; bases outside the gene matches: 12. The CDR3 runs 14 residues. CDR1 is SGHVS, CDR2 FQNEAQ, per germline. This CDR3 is CASRADRGVSIAFF. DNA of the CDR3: TGTGCCAGCAGAGCCGACAGGGGGGTTTCTATAGCTTTCTTT.

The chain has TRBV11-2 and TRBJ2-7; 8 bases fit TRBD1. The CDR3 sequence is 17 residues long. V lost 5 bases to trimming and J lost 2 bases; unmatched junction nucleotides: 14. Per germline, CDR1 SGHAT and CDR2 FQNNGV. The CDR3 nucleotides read TGTGCCAGCAGCCGAATCAATCCCGGGACAGGTCCCTACGAGCAGTACTTC. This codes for CASSRINPGTGPYEQYF.

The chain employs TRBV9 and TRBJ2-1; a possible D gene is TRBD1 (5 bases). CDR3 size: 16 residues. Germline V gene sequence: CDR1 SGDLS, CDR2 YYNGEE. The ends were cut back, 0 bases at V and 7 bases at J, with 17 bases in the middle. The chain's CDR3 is CASSVDPGRHGNEQFF. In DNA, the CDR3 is TGTGCCAGCAGCGTAGATCCAGGGCGGCATGGGAATGAGCAGTTCTTC.

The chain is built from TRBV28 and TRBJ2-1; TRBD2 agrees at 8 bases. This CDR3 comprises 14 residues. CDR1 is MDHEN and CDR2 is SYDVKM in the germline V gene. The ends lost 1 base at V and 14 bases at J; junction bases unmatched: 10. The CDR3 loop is CASSLFTSGSSKFF. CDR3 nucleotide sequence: TGTGCCAGCAGTTTATTTACCAGCGGGAGTAGCAAGTTCTTC. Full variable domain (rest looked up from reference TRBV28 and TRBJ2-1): DVKVTQSSRYLVKRTGEKVFLECVQDMDHENMFWYRQDPGLGLRLIYFSYDVKMKEKGDIPEGYSVSREKKERFSLILESASTNQTSMYLCASSLFTSGSSKFFGPGTRLTVL.

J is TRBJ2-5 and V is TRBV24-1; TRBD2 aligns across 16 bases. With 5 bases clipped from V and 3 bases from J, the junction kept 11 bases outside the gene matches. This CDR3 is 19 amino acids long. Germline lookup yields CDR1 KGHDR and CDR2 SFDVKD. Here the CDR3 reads CATSAPPGLAGGLEETQYF. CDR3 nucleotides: TGTGCCACCAGTGCGCCTCCGGGACTAGCGGGAGGGCTGGAAGAGACCCAGTACTTC.

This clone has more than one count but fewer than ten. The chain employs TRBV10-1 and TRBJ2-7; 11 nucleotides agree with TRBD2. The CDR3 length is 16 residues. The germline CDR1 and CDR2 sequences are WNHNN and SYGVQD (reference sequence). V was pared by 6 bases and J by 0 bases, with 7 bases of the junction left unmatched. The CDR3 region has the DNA TGCGCCAGCAGCGCTAGCGGGGGGTTGAGCTCCTACGAGCAGTACTTC. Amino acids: CASSASGGLSSYEQYF.

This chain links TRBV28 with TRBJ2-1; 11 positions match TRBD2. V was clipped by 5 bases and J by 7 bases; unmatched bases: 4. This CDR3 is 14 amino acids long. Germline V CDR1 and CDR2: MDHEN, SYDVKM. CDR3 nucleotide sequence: TGTGCCAGCAGTCTGTCTAGCGGGAGGAATGAGCAGTTCTTC. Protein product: CASSLSSGRNEQFF.

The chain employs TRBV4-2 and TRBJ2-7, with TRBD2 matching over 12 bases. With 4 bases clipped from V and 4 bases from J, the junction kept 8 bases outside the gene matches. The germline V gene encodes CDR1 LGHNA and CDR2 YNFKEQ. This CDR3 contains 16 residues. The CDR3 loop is CASSPRLAGEGYEQYF. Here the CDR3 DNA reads TGTGCCAGCAGCCCTCGACTAGCGGGAGAGGGATACGAGCAGTACTTC.